This entry lists 30 T cell receptor beta chains sequenced from one sample in a study of blood T cell repertoires in COVID-19. The assay was immunoSEQ multiplex PCR, and TCRdb's table has in-frame clones only and misses some. The sample has under 250,000 clones, around 85% seen once. Sequenced input: PBMCs or T cells enriched from blood (not recorded which). The receptors were sampled from a woman aged 45-65 years with acute COVID-19.

This chain connects TRBV9 to TRBJ1-1; D is perhaps TRBD1 (5 bases). Germline CDR1 is SGDLS and CDR2 is YYNGEE. The CDR3 is 14 amino acids. V was cut by 4 bases and J by 5 bases, with 15 bases left in between. CDR3 sequence: CASSSGQGGTEAFF. In DNA, the CDR3 is TGTGCCAGCAGCTCCGGGCAGGGCGGAACTGAAGCTTTCTTT.

J is TRBJ1-4 and V is TRBV6-5; D ambiguous. Germline lookup yields CDR1 MNHEY and CDR2 SVGAGI. V was cut by 0 bases and J by 2 bases, with 7 bases left in between. The CDR3 spans 15 residues. CDR3 nucleotides: TGTGCCAGCAGTTACTCACCGGGGACTAATGAAAAACTGTTTTTT. Translating gives CASSYSPGTNEKLFF.

The V gene is TRBV7-9, the J gene TRBJ1-2, with 7 bases that match TRBD1. The CDR3 is made up of 15 amino acids. With V trimmed by 3 bases and J by 1 base, 5 bases remained unmatched. Germline lookup yields CDR1 SEHNR and CDR2 FQNEAQ (reference sequence). This CDR3 reads CASSFRDRVNYGYTF. The CDR3 DNA reads as TGTGCCAGCAGCTTTCGGGACAGAGTTAACTATGGCTACACCTTC.

The chain employs TRBV6-5 and TRBJ1-1; 9 nucleotides match TRBD1. CDR1 MNHEY and CDR2 SVGAGI come from the germline V gene. V gave up 0 bases and J gave up 5 bases; unmatched junction bases: 4. This CDR3 is built from 15 residues. CDR3 coding DNA: TGTGCCAGCAGTTACTCTGACAGGGGGATTACTGAAGCTTTCTTT. It is translated as CASSYSDRGITEAFF.

This CDR3 is CASSLDIGNTEAFF. DNA of the CDR3: TGTGCCAGCTCACTCGACATAGGGAACACTGAAGCTTTCTTT. The genes are TRBV18 and TRBJ1-1; D not certain. CDR3 length equals 14 residues. Trimming pared 4 bases from V and 1 base from J, leaving 10 bases between. Germline V gene data show CDR1 as KGHSH and CDR2 as LQKENI.

The count of this clone is one. V and J are TRBV3-1 (or the pseudogene TRBV3-2) and TRBJ1-1; D is possibly TRBD1 (5 bases). The CDR3 is made up of 14 amino acids. CDR1 LGHDT and CDR2 YNNKEL come from the germline V gene (reference sequence). With 4 bases removed from V and 1 base from J, the gap between germline ends came to 10 bases. This chain's CDR3 is CASSPGLGNTEAFF. The DNA of the CDR3 is TGTGCCAGCAGCCCAGGGCTAGGGAACACTGAAGCTTTCTTT.

This clone was seen once. The gene calls are TRBV12-3 or TRBV12-4 and TRBJ2-7; D is undetermined. There are 13 residues in the CDR3. V dropped 3 bases and J dropped 4 bases, with 10 bases sitting between them. The CDR3 DNA reads TGTGCCAGCAGTTTGGCCGTTAAGTACGAGCAGTACTTC. The encoded protein is CASSLAVKYEQYF.

This clone was counted only a few times. The chain carries TRBV2 and TRBJ1-2; TRBD1 agrees at 7 bases. Per germline, CDR1 SNHLY and CDR2 FYNNEI. The CDR3 runs 13 residues. Trimming took 1 base from V and 8 from J; bases not matched to a gene: 4. The CDR3 here is CASSEEAGGGYTF. The CDR3 DNA is TGTGCCAGCAGTGAAGAGGCAGGGGGAGGCTACACCTTC.

The chain employs TRBV9 and TRBJ2-7, with a tentative D call TRBD2 (5 bases). CDR3 size: 16 residues. Looked up from germline, CDR1 is SGDLS and CDR2 is YYNGEE. V lost 0 bases to trimming and J lost 6 bases, with 19 bases between them. As DNA, the CDR3 is TGTGCCAGCAGCGTAGGGCCTGGCGGGCACAACGGCGAGCAGTACTTC. Residues: CASSVGPGGHNGEQYF.

The V gene is TRBV6-5, the J gene TRBJ1-4, with 7 bases lining up with TRBD1. Germline CDR1 reads MNHEY; CDR2 reads SVGAGI. V was pared by 5 bases and J by 8 bases, with 8 bases of the junction left unmatched. The CDR3 has 14 residues. The CDR3 spells CASSNGGGGEKLFF. Here the CDR3 DNA reads TGTGCCAGCAGTAACGGAGGGGGCGGCGAAAAACTGTTTTTT.

The chain links TRBV2 to TRBJ1-3; 8 bases map to TRBD1. From germline, CDR1 is SNHLY and CDR2 FYNNEI. The CDR3 length is 17 residues. V lost 3 bases and J lost 0; bases outside the gene matches: 7. Here the CDR3 DNA reads TGTGCCAGCAGTGATATACAGGGGGGAAGCTCTGGAAACACCATATATTTT. Amino acids: CASSDIQGGSSGNTIYF.

This clone was detected only a few times. The genes are TRBV10-3 and TRBJ2-2, with D perhaps TRBD2 (5 bases). The CDR3 loop spans 12 amino acids. The germline V and J ends were trimmed by 6 bases and 5 bases, with 7 bases remaining between them. From germline, CDR1 is ENHRY and CDR2 SYGVKD. CDR3: CAIRRRTGELFF. CDR3 in DNA: TGTGCCATCAGGAGGAGGACCGGGGAGCTGTTTTTT.

This chain connects TRBV7-6 to TRBJ2-2, with D unresolved. V lost 8 bases and J 2 bases, leaving 3 bases between the germline ends. CDR1 and CDR2 from the germline V gene are SGHVS and FNYEAQ. CDR3 length equals 11 residues. CDR3 amino acids: CASPNTGELFF. The CDR3 region has the DNA TGTGCCAGCCCAAACACCGGGGAGCTGTTTTTT.

As concerns this clone: Other DNA variants within this sample encode the same CDR3. This chain joins TRBV9 and TRBJ1-2, with 8 positions matching TRBD1. Germline V CDR1 and CDR2: SGDLS, YYNGEE. V trimming: 3 bases; J trimming: 5 bases; junction bases outside the gene matches: 6. The CDR3 length is 14 residues. This CDR3 reads CASSAGQGSYGYTF. CDR3 DNA: TGTGCCAGCAGCGCCGGACAGGGAAGTTATGGCTACACCTTC. Using reference TRBV9 and TRBJ1-2 for the parts outside the CDR3, the full variable domain is DSGVTQTPKHLITATGQRVTLRCSPRSGDLSVYWYQQSLDQGLQFLIQYYNGEERAKGNILERFSAQQFPDLHSELNLSSLELGDSALYFCASSAGQGSYGYTFGSGTRLTVV.

This chain uses TRBV3-1 (or the pseudogene TRBV3-2) with TRBJ2-1; D not resolved. The CDR3 runs to 11 residues. Trimming pared 7 bases from V and 9 bases from J, leaving 10 bases between. Germline V lookup: CDR1 LGHDT, CDR2 YNNKEL (reference sequence). This CDR3 reads CASNGLGEQFF. The CDR3 DNA reads as TGTGCCAGCAATGGTCTCGGTGAGCAGTTCTTC.

The rearrangement joins TRBV10-2 to TRBJ2-2; 9 bases are a match to TRBD2. There are 15 residues in the CDR3. V dropped 7 bases and J dropped 5; count of bases not matched to a gene: 8. Looked up from germline, CDR1 is WSHSY and CDR2 is SAAADI. The CDR3 is CASTDSGGPTGELFF. The CDR3 coding sequence is TGCGCCAGCACTGATAGCGGGGGACCTACCGGGGAGCTGTTTTTT.

This clone was seen only once. This chain connects TRBV6-5 to TRBJ2-7, with TRBD1 identical over 9 bases. This CDR3 has 13 amino acids. V shed 7 bases, J shed 2 bases, and the junction held 3 bases outside the gene matches. Per germline, CDR1 MNHEY and CDR2 SVGAGI. The CDR3: CASTGTGTYEQYF. The DNA of the CDR3 is TGTGCCAGCACCGGGACAGGGACCTACGAGCAGTACTTC.

This chain links TRBV5-1 with TRBJ1-2; 8 nucleotides line up with TRBD1. Germline V lookup: CDR1 SGHRS, CDR2 YFSETQ. This CDR3 spans 14 amino acids. After removal of 4 bases from V and 6 bases from J, the junction contained 8 bases not matched to a gene. The CDR3 region has the DNA TGCGCCAGCAGCGCCGCCGGACAGGGTGATGGCTACACCTTC. It is translated as CASSAAGQGDGYTF.

A few counts support this clone. This chain links TRBV5-6 with TRBJ1-5, with 8 bases lining up with TRBD1. This CDR3 comprises 15 residues. Germline V CDR1 and CDR2: SGHDT, YYEEEE. Unmatched junction bases numbered 5, after V lost 0 bases and J lost 6 bases. CDR3 amino acids: CASSLAGQGGQPQHF. The CDR3 DNA sequence: TGTGCCAGCAGCTTGGCAGGACAGGGCGGTCAGCCCCAGCATTTT.

V and J are TRBV4-3 and TRBJ1-1; D remains unclear. Per the germline V gene, CDR1 is LGHNA and CDR2 is YSLEER. This CDR3 is built from 17 residues. With 0 bases removed from V and 0 bases from J, the gap between germline ends came to 14 bases. The CDR3 loop reads CASSQEVYSPMNTEAFF. The CDR3 region has the DNA TGCGCCAGCAGCCAAGAGGTATACAGTCCCATGAACACTGAAGCTTTCTTT.

This sequence joins TRBV4-2 and TRBJ2-1; unclear D gene. V was pared by 0 bases and J by 0 bases, with 9 bases between. Germline V gene lookup returns CDR1 LGHNA and CDR2 YNFKEQ. The CDR3 consists of 16 residues. CDR3 DNA sequence: TGTGCCAGCAGCCAAGATGCGGCAAGCTCCTACAATGAGCAGTTCTTC. Residues: CASSQDAASSYNEQFF.

The genes are TRBV7-6 and TRBJ2-3, with 10 bases identical to TRBD1. The CDR3 has 16 amino acids. V was clipped by 1 base and J by 4 bases; unmatched bases: 5. From germline, CDR1 is SGHVS and CDR2 FNYEAQ. CDR3 loop: CASSLGGTGAADTQYF. The CDR3 DNA reads as TGTGCCAGCAGCTTAGGAGGGACAGGGGCGGCAGATACGCAGTATTTT.

The genes are TRBV11-1 and TRBJ1-1, with TRBD1 matching 7 bases. CDR1 and CDR2 from the germline V gene are SGHAT and FQDESV (reference sequence). The CDR3 consists of 14 residues. The V segment lost 4 bases and the J segment 6 bases; nucleotides outside the gene matches: 8. This chain's CDR3 is CASSSRTGWAEAFF. CDR3 DNA: TGTGCCAGCAGCTCAAGGACAGGTTGGGCTGAAGCTTTCTTT. The variable domain in full, with the rest retrieved from reference TRBV11-1 and TRBJ1-1, is EAEVAQSPRYKITEKSQAVAFWCDPISGHATLYWYRQILGQGPELLVQFQDESVVDDSQLPKDRFSAERLKGVDSTLKIQPAELGDSAMYLCASSSRTGWAEAFFGQGTRLTVV.

This sequence joins TRBV14 and TRBJ1-2; 9 bases fit TRBD1. Germline V gene lookup returns CDR1 SGHDN and CDR2 FVKESK. The CDR3 is made up of 14 amino acids. Germline trimming cut 4 bases from V and 6 bases from J; bases unmatched to any gene: 6. The CDR3 here is CASSLGGTGNGYTF. The DNA for the CDR3 is TGTGCCAGCAGCCTCGGCGGGACAGGGAATGGCTACACCTTC.

The rearrangement joins TRBV9 to TRBJ2-1; 8 nucleotides line up with TRBD1. The CDR3 extends over 12 amino acids. The junction had 2 bases not matched to a gene; V was cut back by 0 bases and J by 12 bases. Germline V gene data show CDR1 as SGDLS and CDR2 as YYNGEE. The DNA of the CDR3 is TGTGCCAGCAGCGTAGAGACAGGGGCGCAGTTCTTC. Its protein product is CASSVETGAQFF.

The V call is TRBV19, the J call TRBJ1-1, with D possibly TRBD1 on 6 matching bases. The germline CDR1 and CDR2 sequences are LNHDA and SQIVND (reference sequence). V was pared by 0 bases and J by 4 bases, with 12 bases between. The CDR3 length is 15 residues. The chain's CDR3 is CASSIETGTVTEAFF. DNA of the CDR3: TGTGCCAGTAGTATAGAAACAGGGACCGTCACTGAAGCTTTCTTT.

There are a few counts of this clone. The V and J genes are TRBV11-2 and TRBJ2-2, with D unresolved. CDR1 and CDR2 (germline): SGHAT, FQNNGV. The CDR3 is 13 amino acids. V lost 1 base, J lost 6 bases, and 6 bases lay in between. The CDR3 spells CASSLALAGELFF. CDR3 nucleotide sequence: TGTGCCAGCAGCTTAGCACTGGCCGGGGAGCTGTTTTTT.

The chain employs TRBV7-2 and TRBJ1-4, with 9 bases aligning to TRBD1. Germline assignment: CDR1 SGHTA and CDR2 FQGNSA. Trimming took 5 bases from V and 8 from J; bases not matched to a gene: 6. This CDR3 has 14 residues. CDR3 residues: CASSQDRGGEKLFF. The CDR3 region has the DNA TGTGCCAGCAGCCAGGACAGGGGTGGAGAAAAACTGTTTTTT.

A few counts support this clone. The CDR3 region has the DNA TGTGCCAGCAGCTTAGTACAGGGGTGGGGGGATAGCAATCAGCCCCAGCATTTT. This encodes CASSLVQGWGDSNQPQHF. The chain employs TRBV7-2 and TRBJ1-5, with 7 bases lining up with TRBD1. Germline V gene lookup returns CDR1 SGHTA and CDR2 FQGNSA. The CDR3 consists of 18 residues. V was clipped by 1 base and J by 0 bases; unmatched bases: 9.

The gene calls are TRBV18 and TRBJ1-5; 9 bases agree with TRBD1. V lost 4 bases to trimming and J lost 4 bases; unmatched junction nucleotides: 2. The CDR3 consists of 14 residues. Per germline, CDR1 KGHSH and CDR2 LQKENI. The CDR3 region has the DNA TGTGCCAGCTCACAACAGGGGGCGAATCAGCCCCAGCATTTT. Amino acid sequence: CASSQQGANQPQHF.